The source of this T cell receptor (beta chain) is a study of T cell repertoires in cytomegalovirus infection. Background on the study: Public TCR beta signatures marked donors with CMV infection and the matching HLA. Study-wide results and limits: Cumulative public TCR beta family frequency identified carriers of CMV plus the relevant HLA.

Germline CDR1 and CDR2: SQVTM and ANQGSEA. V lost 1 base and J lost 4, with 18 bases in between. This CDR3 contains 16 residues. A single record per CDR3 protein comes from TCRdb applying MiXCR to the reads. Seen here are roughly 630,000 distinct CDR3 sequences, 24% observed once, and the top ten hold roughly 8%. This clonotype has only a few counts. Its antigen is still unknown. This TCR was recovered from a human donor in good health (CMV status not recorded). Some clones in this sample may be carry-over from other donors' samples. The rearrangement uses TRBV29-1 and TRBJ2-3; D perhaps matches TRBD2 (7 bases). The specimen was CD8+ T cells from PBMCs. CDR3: CSVEVSGGLLADTQYF. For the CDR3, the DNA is TGCAGCGTTGAAGTTTCGGGGGGCCTTTTGGCAGATACGCAGTATTTT.